The 7 T cell receptor beta chains below all came from one sample that was sequenced in a study of post-analysis software for immune sequencing data. Study-wide points: Compared with controls, patients had more of roughly five TRBV segments, including TRBV5-6, TRBV5-1 and TRBV20-1.

Antigens of these TCRs are unknown. TCR beta cDNA libraries included unique molecular identifiers. TCRdb re-called the PCR reads with MiXCR, one entry per CDR3 protein. The sample yields some 500,000 distinct CDR3 sequences, nearly 45% seen once. Input material: blood. All receptors come from a girl aged 10 to 17 with multiple sclerosis.

The chain uses TRBV10-3 and TRBJ2-4; 14 bases align to TRBD2. The J call may be incorrect, as the DNA end agrees better with TRBJ2-5. There are 14 residues in the CDR3. Germline CDR1 ENHRY, CDR2 SYGVKD. The CDR3 reads CATTSGRAHETQYF. The DNA for the CDR3 is TGTGCCACGACTAGCGGGAGGGCCCACGAGACCCAGTACTTC.

The V call is TRBV5-6, the J call TRBJ1-2, with TRBD1 as a possible D gene (6 bases). CDR1 is SGHDT and CDR2 is YYEEEE in the germline V gene. Trimming removed 4 bases at V and 3 bases at J, with 13 bases between. The CDR3 sequence is 14 residues long. CDR3: CASSGMTGHYGYTF. CDR3 DNA: TGTGCCAGCAGCGGGATGACAGGCCACTATGGCTACACCTTC. Complete variable domain (other parts from reference TRBV5-6 and TRBJ1-2): DAGVTQSPTHLIKTRGQQVTLRCSPKSGHDTVSWYQQALGQGPQFIFQYYEEEERQRGNFPDRFSGHQFPNYSSELNVNALLLGDSALYLCASSGMTGHYGYTFGSGTRLTVV.

This clonotype has more than one count but fewer than ten. The gene calls are TRBV6-2 or TRBV6-3 and TRBJ2-3; D is ambiguous. Germline assignment: CDR1 MNHEY and CDR2 SVGEGT. Trimming shortened V by 4 bases and J by 2 bases, and 10 bases separated the two germline ends. There are 14 residues in the CDR3. This CDR3 is CASSSPTTTDTQYF. CDR3 DNA: TGTGCCAGCAGTTCCCCGACAACCACAGATACGCAGTATTTT.

The gene calls are TRBV11-2 and TRBJ2-3, with TRBD1 identical over 12 bases. The CDR3 is 17 residues long. The V gene's germline CDR1 is SGHAT and CDR2 FQNNGV. Trimming cost V 1 base and J 6 bases; bases outside gene matches: 8. In nucleotides, the CDR3 is TGTGCCAGCAGCTTAGCTTCGGGACAGGGGGCATTGGATACGCAGTATTTT. Translating gives CASSLASGQGALDTQYF.

Here the CDR3 DNA reads TGCGCCAGCAGCCCGGACAGGGGGCCCACAGATACGCAGTATTTT. Its protein is CASSPDRGPTDTQYF. V is TRBV5-1 and J is TRBJ2-3; 11 nucleotides align to TRBD1. Germline V gene sequence: CDR1 SGHRS, CDR2 YFSETQ. V trimming: 4 bases; J trimming: 2 bases; junction bases outside the gene matches: 3. The CDR3 loop spans 15 amino acids.

The sample holds a few counts of this clonotype. The chain joins TRBV20-1 to TRBJ2-5; 10 bases align to TRBD2. This CDR3 spans 16 amino acids. Germline V gives CDR1 DFQATT, CDR2 SNEGSKA (reference sequence). J was trimmed by 1 base and V by 5 bases; bases with no gene match: 10. Here the CDR3 reads CSAPRTSGKPQETQYF. The DNA for the CDR3 is TGCAGTGCTCCTAGGACTAGCGGAAAACCCCAAGAGACCCAGTACTTC.

This chain joins TRBV12-3 or TRBV12-4 and TRBJ2-3; D is perhaps TRBD2 (7 bases). The V end lost 6 bases, the J end lost 1 base, and 17 bases lay between the germline ends. The length of the CDR3 is 16 residues. Written as DNA, the CDR3 is TGTGCCAGCAGCGGTCGGGGGGCAAAAGGCACAGATACGCAGTATTTT. As protein: CASSGRGAKGTDTQYF.